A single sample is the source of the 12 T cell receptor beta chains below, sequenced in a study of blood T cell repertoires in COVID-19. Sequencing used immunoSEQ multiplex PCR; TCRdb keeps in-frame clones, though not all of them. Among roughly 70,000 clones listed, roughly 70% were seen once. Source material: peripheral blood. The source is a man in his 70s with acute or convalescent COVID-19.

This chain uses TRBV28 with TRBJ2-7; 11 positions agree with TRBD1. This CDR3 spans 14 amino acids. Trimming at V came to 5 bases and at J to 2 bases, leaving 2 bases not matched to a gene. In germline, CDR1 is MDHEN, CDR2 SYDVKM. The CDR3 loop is CASSGTGGAYEQYF. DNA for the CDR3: TGTGCCAGCAGTGGGACAGGGGGAGCCTACGAGCAGTACTTC.

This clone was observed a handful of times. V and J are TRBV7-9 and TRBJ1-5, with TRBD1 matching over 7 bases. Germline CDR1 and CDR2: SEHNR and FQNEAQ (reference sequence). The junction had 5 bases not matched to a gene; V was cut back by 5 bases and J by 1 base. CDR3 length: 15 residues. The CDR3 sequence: CASSATGTSNQPQHF. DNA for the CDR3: TGTGCCAGCAGCGCGACAGGGACGAGCAATCAGCCCCAGCATTTT.

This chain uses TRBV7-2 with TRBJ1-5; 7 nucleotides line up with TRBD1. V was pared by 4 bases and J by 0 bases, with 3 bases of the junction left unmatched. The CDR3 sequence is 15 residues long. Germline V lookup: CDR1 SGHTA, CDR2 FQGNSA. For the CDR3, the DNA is TGTGCCAGCAGCTCGAGGACAGGTAGCAATCAGCCCCAGCATTTT. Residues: CASSSRTGSNQPQHF.

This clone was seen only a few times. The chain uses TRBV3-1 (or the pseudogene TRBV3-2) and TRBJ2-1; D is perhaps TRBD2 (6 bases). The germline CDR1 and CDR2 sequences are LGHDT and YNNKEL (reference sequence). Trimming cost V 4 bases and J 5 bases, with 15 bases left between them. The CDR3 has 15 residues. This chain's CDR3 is CASSPLAGLNNEQFF. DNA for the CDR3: TGTGCCAGCAGCCCACTTGCGGGGCTTAACAATGAGCAGTTCTTC.

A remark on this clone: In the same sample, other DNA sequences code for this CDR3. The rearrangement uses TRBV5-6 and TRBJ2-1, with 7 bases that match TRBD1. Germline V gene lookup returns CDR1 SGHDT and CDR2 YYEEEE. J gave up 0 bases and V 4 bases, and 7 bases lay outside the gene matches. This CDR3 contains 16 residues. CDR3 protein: CASSRDSSSSYNEQFF. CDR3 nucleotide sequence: TGTGCCAGCAGCCGGGACAGCAGTAGCTCCTACAATGAGCAGTTCTTC.

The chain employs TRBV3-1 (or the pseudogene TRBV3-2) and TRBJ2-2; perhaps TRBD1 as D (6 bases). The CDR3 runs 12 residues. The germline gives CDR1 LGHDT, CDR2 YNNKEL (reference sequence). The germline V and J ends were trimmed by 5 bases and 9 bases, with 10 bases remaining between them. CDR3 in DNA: TGTGCCAGCAGCACAGGGCAGTGGGAGCTGTTTTTT. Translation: CASSTGQWELFF.

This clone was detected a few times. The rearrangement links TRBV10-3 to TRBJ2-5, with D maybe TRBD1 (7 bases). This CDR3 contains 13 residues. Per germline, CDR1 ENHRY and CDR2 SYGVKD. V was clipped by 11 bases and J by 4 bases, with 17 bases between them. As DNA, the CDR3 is TGTGCCGCACAACAGGGGCGGGGAGAGACCCAGTACTTC. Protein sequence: CAAQQGRGETQYF.

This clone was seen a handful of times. CDR3 DNA: TGTGCCAGTAGTGACCTGGGGGCGAGAGATGAGCAGTTCTTC. Residues: CASSDLGARDEQFF. V gene TRBV19 combines with J gene TRBJ2-1; perhaps TRBD1 as D (6 bases). Germline CDR1 reads LNHDA; CDR2 reads SQIVND (reference sequence). V lost 5 bases, J lost 8 bases, and 16 bases lay in between. CDR3 length: 14 amino acids. Full variable domain (missing parts from reference TRBV19 and TRBJ2-1): DGGITQSPKYLFRKEGQNVTLSCEQNLNHDAMYWYRQDPGQGLRLIYYSQIVNDFQKGDIAEGYSVSREKKESFPLTVTSAQKNPTAFYLCASSDLGARDEQFFGPGTRLTVL.

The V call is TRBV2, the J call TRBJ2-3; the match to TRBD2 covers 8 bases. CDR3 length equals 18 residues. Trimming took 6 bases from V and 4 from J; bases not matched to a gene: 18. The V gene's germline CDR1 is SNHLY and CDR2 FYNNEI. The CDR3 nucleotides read TGTGCCAGCAGGGCGGCGTTCGGGGGAACTAGCGGCCCAGATACGCAGTATTTT. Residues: CASRAAFGGTSGPDTQYF.

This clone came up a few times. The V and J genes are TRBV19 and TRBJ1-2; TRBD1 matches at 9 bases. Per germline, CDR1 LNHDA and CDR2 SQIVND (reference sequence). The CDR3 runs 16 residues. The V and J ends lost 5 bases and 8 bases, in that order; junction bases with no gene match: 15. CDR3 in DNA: TGTGCCAGTAGTTTCGGGGGGACAGGGAGGACGAAAGGCTACACCTTC. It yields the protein CASSFGGTGRTKGYTF.

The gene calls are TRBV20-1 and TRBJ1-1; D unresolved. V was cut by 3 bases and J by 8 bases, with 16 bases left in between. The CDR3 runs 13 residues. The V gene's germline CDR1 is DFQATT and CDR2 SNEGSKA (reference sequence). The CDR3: CSASASMSAEAFF. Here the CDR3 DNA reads TGCAGTGCTAGTGCTTCAATGTCTGCGGAAGCTTTCTTT.

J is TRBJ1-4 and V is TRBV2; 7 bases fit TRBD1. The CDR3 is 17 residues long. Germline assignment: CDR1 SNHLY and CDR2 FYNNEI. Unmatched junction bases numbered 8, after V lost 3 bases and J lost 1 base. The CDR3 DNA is TGTGCCAGCAGTGAGTTGACAGGGCGTGGAACTAATGAAAAACTGTTTTTT. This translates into CASSELTGRGTNEKLFF.